These 16 T cell receptor beta chains were sequenced from one sample in a study of blood T cell repertoires in COVID-19. TCRdb keeps only in-frame clones here, not all; method: immunoSEQ multiplex PCR. This repertoire shows tens of thousands of clones, 70% to 80% found once; its top ten account for 9.5% to 15%. Sequences were obtained from peripheral blood. Every receptor here comes from a human donor in a cohort sampled during active COVID-19.

In its sample, this clone was seen a few times. CDR3 in DNA: TGTGCCAGCAGCTTAGGCAGGGGGTGGACTGAAGCTTTCTTT. It encodes CASSLGRGWTEAFF. V usage is TRBV7-2 and J usage is TRBJ1-1; 7 bases are shared with TRBD1. The CDR3 loop spans 14 amino acids. Germline values: CDR1 SGHTA, CDR2 FQGNSA. Trimming cost V 1 base and J 5 bases; bases outside gene matches: 4.

This sequence joins TRBV14 and TRBJ1-2; D unresolved. Trimming removed 3 bases at V and 3 bases at J, with 20 bases between. Germline lookup yields CDR1 SGHDN and CDR2 FVKESK. This CDR3 contains 17 residues. CDR3 nucleotides: TGTGCCAGCAGCCATCGTGACCTGTTTTTGCAGGACTATGGCTACACCTTC. It encodes CASSHRDLFLQDYGYTF.

This clone was observed a handful of times. The rearrangement joins TRBV30 to TRBJ2-7; D is perhaps TRBD2 (6 bases). The CDR3 extends over 13 amino acids. V shed 2 bases and J shed 3 bases, with 11 bases lying between them. Per the germline V gene, CDR1 is GTSNPN and CDR2 is SVGIG (reference sequence). CDR3 bases: TGTGCCTGGAGTCCGTCTAGCGACTACGAGCAGTACGTC. Translated: CAWSPSSDYEQYV.

V is TRBV9 and J is TRBJ1-1; 7 bases line up with TRBD1. This CDR3 region has 15 residues. Looked up from germline, CDR1 is SGDLS and CDR2 is YYNGEE. J was trimmed by 3 bases and V by 4 bases; bases with no gene match: 9. CDR3 loop: CASSNPRGAHTEAFF. Here the CDR3 DNA reads TGTGCCAGCAGCAACCCCAGGGGGGCCCACACTGAAGCTTTCTTT.

This clone was observed a few times. The rearrangement joins TRBV7-9 to TRBJ1-1, with TRBD1 matching over 10 bases. The CDR3 consists of 14 residues. CDR1 and CDR2 (germline): SEHNR, FQNEAQ (reference sequence). The trim removed 5 bases at V and 8 bases at J, leaving 8 bases unmatched. CDR3: CASSRGQGSSEAFF. DNA of the CDR3: TGTGCCAGCAGCCGGGGACAGGGGAGCTCCGAAGCTTTCTTT.

The gene calls are TRBV5-3 and TRBJ2-6; 7 nucleotides line up with TRBD1. TRBV5-3 is an ORF for which the function is uncertain. The CDR3 consists of 17 residues. The trim removed 4 bases at V and 0 bases at J, leaving 7 bases unmatched. For the CDR3, the DNA is TGTGCCAGAAGCGAACCGGGACAGCTCTCTGGGGCCAACGTCCTGACTTTC. This sequence encodes CARSEPGQLSGANVLTF.

This sequence joins TRBV7-2 and TRBJ2-3; D is unclear. From germline, CDR1 is SGHTA and CDR2 FQGNSA. Trimming left V 1 base short and J 0 bases short, with 5 bases between. The CDR3 loop spans 14 amino acids. Here the CDR3 reads CASSLGASTDTQYF. The CDR3 coding sequence is TGTGCCAGCAGCTTAGGAGCGAGCACAGATACGCAGTATTTT.

The sample holds a few counts of this clone. The genes are TRBV5-8 and TRBJ1-1; 9 bases match TRBD1. The V gene end was trimmed by 0 bases and the J gene end by 3 bases; junction bases not matched to a gene: 3. Germline CDR1 SGHTS, CDR2 YDEGEE. This CDR3 spans 15 amino acids. The CDR3: CASSLGTGADTEAFF. As DNA, the CDR3 is TGTGCCAGCAGCTTGGGGACAGGGGCGGACACTGAAGCTTTCTTT.

The chain recombines TRBV28 with TRBJ2-1; D is perhaps TRBD2 (6 bases). CDR3 length equals 14 residues. V was pared by 8 bases and J by 4 bases, with 15 bases between. Germline-derived CDR1 and CDR2 are MDHEN and SYDVKM. CDR3 residues: CASYYSGAYNEQFF. CDR3 nucleotides: TGTGCCAGCTACTATAGCGGAGCTTACAATGAGCAGTTCTTC. Supplemented by reference TRBV28 and TRBJ2-1, the full variable domain reads DVKVTQSSRYLVKRTGEKVFLECVQDMDHENMFWYRQDPGLGLRLIYFSYDVKMKEKGDIPEGYSVSREKKERFSLILESASTNQTSMYLCASYYSGAYNEQFFGPGTRLTVL.

The rearrangement uses TRBV28 and TRBJ1-1; D is ambiguous. The V end was cut by 6 bases, the J end by 1 base, with 9 bases between. The length of the CDR3 is 13 residues. Per germline, CDR1 MDHEN and CDR2 SYDVKM. The CDR3 DNA reads as TGTGCCAGCAGCCACAGACAGAACACTGAAGCTTTCTTT. It specifies CASSHRQNTEAFF.

The chain has TRBV6-5 and TRBJ2-3; 9 bases agree with TRBD2. The CDR3 consists of 15 residues. Germline values: CDR1 MNHEY, CDR2 SVGAGI. The ends lost 2 bases at V and 10 bases at J; junction bases unmatched: 10. The CDR3 here is CASSYKLAGSGPQYF. CDR3 nucleotides: TGTGCCAGCAGTTACAAGCTAGCGGGAAGTGGCCCGCAGTATTTT.

This clone was detected a few times. The V call is TRBV27, the J call TRBJ2-1; 11 bases are a match to TRBD2. Germline loops: CDR1 MNHEY, CDR2 SMNVEV (reference sequence). V trimming: 0 bases; J trimming: 9 bases; junction bases outside the gene matches: 4. The CDR3 is made up of 15 amino acids. DNA of the CDR3: TGTGCCAGCAGTTTATCCGGACTAGCGGGCGGTGAGCAGTTCTTC. Translated: CASSLSGLAGGEQFF.

The chain joins TRBV7-2 to TRBJ2-1; D is perhaps TRBD2 (5 bases). This CDR3 is 17 amino acids long. Deletions cut 2 bases from V and 0 bases from J, with 14 bases between. Looked up from germline, CDR1 is SGHTA and CDR2 is FQGNSA. In DNA, the CDR3 is TGTGCCAGCAGCTTATTAGGACTGTCGAGCTCCTACAATGAGCAGTTCTTC. Protein product: CASSLLGLSSSYNEQFF.

The rearrangement joins TRBV2 to TRBJ1-4; TRBD1 agrees at 8 bases. This CDR3 comprises 15 residues. V trimming: 4 bases; J trimming: 10 bases; junction bases outside the gene matches: 11. Germline CDR1 and CDR2: SNHLY and FYNNEI. CDR3 protein: CASSAGTGLSGKLFF. The CDR3 coding sequence is TGTGCCAGCAGTGCCGGGACAGGCCTCTCGGGAAAACTGTTTTTT.

The chain links TRBV4-3 to TRBJ1-1; D perhaps matches TRBD1 (5 bases). Deletions cut 5 bases from V and 4 bases from J, with 23 bases between. Germline assignment: CDR1 LGHNA and CDR2 YSLEER. CDR3 size: 17 residues. Here the CDR3 DNA reads TGCGCCAGCAGCTCAAGCACAGGCAGACAGCTTAGCACTGAAGCTTTCTTT. Amino acid sequence: CASSSSTGRQLSTEAFF.

The chain carries TRBV11-3 and TRBJ2-5; possibly TRBD2 for D (6 bases). Per the germline V gene, CDR1 is SGHNT and CDR2 is YENEEA. This CDR3 is 15 amino acids long. V lost 5 bases and J lost 2, with 15 bases in between. The CDR3 sequence: CASSPRLGGQETQYF. CDR3 nucleotide sequence: TGTGCCAGCAGCCCAAGGTTGGGAGGTCAAGAGACCCAGTACTTC.